This T cell receptor beta chain was captured by sequencing in a study of identifying expanded T cells in peripheral blood. Assay: immunoSEQ multiplex PCR; the TCRdb copy retains only in-frame clones and omits some. The data contain roughly 84,000 clones, about 87% of them singletons. Worth noting for this clone: Antigen specificity is unknown.

Collection occurred without any documented infections or immune events in donors. The CDR3 loop spans 15 amino acids. Germline lookup yields CDR1 SGHAT and CDR2 FQNNGV. V was pared by 5 bases and J by 4 bases, with 8 bases of the junction left unmatched. Findings and limits, study-wide: Differentially abundant clones: roughly 1.3 between replicates, 16.4 at around 14 days, around 19 at four. Across healthy donors, higher total template counts meant significantly greater roughly 2-week count variance.

The specimen sequenced was blood. The V gene is TRBV11-2, the J gene TRBJ2-7; TRBD1 matches at 10 bases. This clonotype originated in a person aged 18 to 70 in good health. CDR3 sequence (DNA): TGTGCCAGCAGCACTCAGACAGGGGGCTTGTACGAGCAGTACTTC. Amino acid sequence: CASSTQTGGLYEQYF.